By sample share, the clone carrying this TCR beta chain is medium-sized. This record belongs to a study of ipilimumab plus nivolumab after autologous stem cell transplantation. Clones were sequenced by immunoSEQ multiplex PCR, and TCRdb holds only the in-frame ones, with some missing. The repertoire consists of roughly 16,000 clones, with more than 80% occurring once and the leading ten covering approximately 19%. Patients got ipilimumab 1 mg/kg beginning 14 to 28 days post-transplant. The CDR3 runs 13 residues. Trimming pared 0 bases from V and 2 bases from J, leaving 5 bases between. The germline V gene has CDR1 MNHNY and CDR2 SVGAGI (reference sequence).

This sequence originates from a male donor with diffuse large B-cell lymphoma. The sample in question was PBMCs, obtained in a trial of ipilimumab plus nivolumab as post-transplant consolidation. The rearrangement links TRBV6-6 to TRBJ2-7; unclear D gene. DNA of the CDR3: TGTGCCAGCAGTTACTCAAGTCCCTACGAGCAGTACTTC. Residues: CASSYSSPYEQYF.